The 9 T cell receptor beta chains listed next were all sequenced from one sample in a study of siplizumab effects on memory and regulatory T cells. Sequencing was performed with immunoSEQ multiplex PCR; in TCRdb, only in-frame clones are kept and a portion is missing. The sample yields about 120,000 clones, about 94% seen once. The sample taken for sequencing was non-Treg CD4+ T cells sorted from blood. The receptor source for this set is a human donor in good health.

The rearrangement joins TRBV6-5 to TRBJ1-4; 11 nucleotides align to TRBD1. Germline-derived CDR1 and CDR2 are MNHEY and SVGAGI. This CDR3 contains 14 residues. Trimming removed 3 bases from V and 14 bases from J; junction bases left unmatched: 8. In nucleotides, the CDR3 is TGTGCCAGCAGTTATGGACAGGGGGCGTTTGACCTGTTTTTT. Translation: CASSYGQGAFDLFF.

In DNA form, the CDR3 reads TGTGCCAGCAGTTACTCGGAGACCTCTAACTATGGCTACACCTTC. Protein: CASSYSETSNYGYTF. The chain employs TRBV6-5 and TRBJ1-2; D ambiguous. The CDR3 consists of 15 residues. The V and J ends lost 0 bases and 0 bases respectively, with 8 bases between them. The germline CDR1 and CDR2 sequences are MNHEY and SVGAGI.

The table lists this clone with a count of one. The chain carries TRBV9 and TRBJ2-5; 9 bases are a match to TRBD2. This CDR3 contains 14 residues. With 3 bases clipped from V and 5 bases from J, the junction kept 5 bases outside the gene matches. CDR1 is SGDLS, CDR2 YYNGEE, per germline. The CDR3 DNA is TGTGCCAGCAGCGGCGGGGGGGCCGGTGAGACCCAGTACTTC. Amino acid sequence: CASSGGGAGETQYF.

The chain employs TRBV2 and TRBJ2-5, with D perhaps TRBD2 (6 bases). The CDR3 runs to 15 residues. Germline V gene sequence: CDR1 SNHLY, CDR2 FYNNEI. V lost 6 bases and J lost 2, with 16 bases in between. CDR3: CASSLSGSFQETQYF. The CDR3 nucleotides are TGTGCCAGCAGCCTGAGCGGGTCATTTCAAGAGACCCAGTACTTC.

This sequence joins TRBV5-4 and TRBJ1-1; D is ambiguous. Germline V CDR1 and CDR2: SGHNT, YYREEE (reference sequence). The V gene lost 3 bases and the J gene lost 1 base, with 10 bases spanning the gap. The CDR3 covers 14 residues. The CDR3 sequence: CASSSLQRNTEAFF. Here the CDR3 DNA reads TGTGCCAGCAGCTCCTTACAAAGGAACACTGAAGCTTTCTTT.

The chain combines TRBV2 with TRBJ1-4, with a weak D call TRBD1 (5 bases). Trimming cost V 6 bases and J 0 bases, with 11 bases left between them. The CDR3 consists of 15 residues. Germline lookup yields CDR1 SNHLY and CDR2 FYNNEI. Written as DNA, the CDR3 is TGTGCCAGCAGCCGGGACGGAGCAACTAATGAAAAACTGTTTTTT. Translated: CASSRDGATNEKLFF.

The V call is TRBV21-1, the J call TRBJ2-6; the listed D gene, TRBD1, was not tested against the DNA. TRBV21-1 is a documented pseudogene. There are 18 residues in the CDR3. The CDR3 sequence: CASSPSDRGLSGANVLTF. DNA for the CDR3: TGTGCCAGCAGCCCCTCGGACAGGGGGCTCTCTGGGGCCAACGTCCTGACTTTC.

As for this clone: Different DNA sequences within this sample yield the same CDR3. The chain employs TRBV6-6 and TRBJ2-3; 10 bases fit TRBD2. The CDR3 is made up of 15 amino acids. V lost 6 bases, J lost 1 base, and 4 bases stayed unmatched. Germline CDR1 and CDR2: MNHNY and SVGAGI (reference sequence). This CDR3 is CASSPGTSGTDTQYF. CDR3 in DNA: TGTGCCAGCAGCCCCGGGACTAGCGGCACAGATACGCAGTATTTT.

This chain joins TRBV2 and TRBJ1-2, with D unclear. V lost 0 bases and J lost 3, with 5 bases in between. Germline CDR1 and CDR2: SNHLY and FYNNEI. The CDR3 length is 13 residues. CDR3 in DNA: TGTGCCAGCAGTGAAGCCGGGGACTATGGCTACACCTTC. Its protein is CASSEAGDYGYTF.